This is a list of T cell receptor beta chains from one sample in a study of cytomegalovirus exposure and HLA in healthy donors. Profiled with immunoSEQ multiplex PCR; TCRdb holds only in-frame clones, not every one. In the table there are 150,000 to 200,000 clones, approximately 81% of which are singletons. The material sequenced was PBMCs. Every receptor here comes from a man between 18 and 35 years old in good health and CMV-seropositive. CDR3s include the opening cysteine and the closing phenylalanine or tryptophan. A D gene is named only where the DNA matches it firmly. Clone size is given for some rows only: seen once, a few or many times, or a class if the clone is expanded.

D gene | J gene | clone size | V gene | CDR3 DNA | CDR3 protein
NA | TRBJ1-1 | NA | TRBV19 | TGTGCCGCGCAGGAGGGGCAGGGGAGGGGTGAAGCTTTCTTT | CAAQEGQGRGEAFF
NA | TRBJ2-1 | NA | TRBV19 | TGTGCCAGTAGTATTGGCAGGGGCACGTACAATGAGCAGTTCTTC | CASSIGRGTYNEQFF
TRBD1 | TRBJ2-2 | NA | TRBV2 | TGTGCCAGCAGGGGGACAGGGGATAACACCGGGGAGCTGTTTTTT | CASRGTGDNTGELFF
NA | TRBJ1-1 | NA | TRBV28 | TGTGCCAGCAGTTTAGATACAGGGCGGGTCGAACAAACTGAAGCTTTCTTT | CASSLDTGRVEQTEAFF
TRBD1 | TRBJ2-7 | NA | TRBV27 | TGTGCCAGCAGGCACAAGGACAGGGCCCACGAGCAGTACTTC | CASRHKDRAHEQYF
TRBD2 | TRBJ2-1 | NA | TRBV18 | TGTGCCAGCTCACCTAGAGGGGTAGCGGGAGGCGATGAGCAGTTCTTC | CASSPRGVAGGDEQFF
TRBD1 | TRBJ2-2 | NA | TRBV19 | TGTGCCAGTAGCCGGACAGGGGCTAACACCGGGGAGCTGTTTTTT | CASSRTGANTGELFF
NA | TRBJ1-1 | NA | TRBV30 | TGTGCCTGGAGTGTAACACAGACCACTGAAGCTTTCTTT | CAWSVTQTTEAFF
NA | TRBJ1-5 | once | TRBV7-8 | TGTGCCAGCAGCCAAGGACTCACGGCTAGCAATCAGCCCCAGCATTTT | CASSQGLTASNQPQHF
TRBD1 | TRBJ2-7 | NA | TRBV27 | TGTGCCAGCAGTTTTACCGGGACAGGTCGGTACGAGCAGTACTTC | CASSFTGTGRYEQYF
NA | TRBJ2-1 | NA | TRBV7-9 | NA | CASSFGNGLWFF
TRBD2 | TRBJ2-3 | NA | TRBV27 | TGTGCCAGCAGGCTTCCGGGACTAGCGGGGGAGACAGATACGCAGTATTTT | CASRLPGLAGETDTQYF
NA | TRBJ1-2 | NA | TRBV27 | TGTGCCAGCAGTTTAATAGGGGGTGCTAACTATGGCTACACCTTC | CASSLIGGANYGYTF
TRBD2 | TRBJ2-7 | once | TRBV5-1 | TGCGCCAGCAGCCTGCCCTTAGCGGGCGCAGGCTCCTACGAGCAGTACTTC | CASSLPLAGAGSYEQYF
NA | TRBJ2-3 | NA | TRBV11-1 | TGTGCCAGCAGCCCAGGGGCAGGCACAGATACGCAGTATTTT | CASSPGAGTDTQYF
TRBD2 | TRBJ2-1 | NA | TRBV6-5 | TGTGCCAGTCGGGTCGGGGGGGACTACAATGAGCAGTTCTTC | CASRVGGDYNEQFF
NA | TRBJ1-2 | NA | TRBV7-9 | TGTGCCAGCAGCGTTGGACGAGGAGGTGGCTACACCTTC | CASSVGRGGGYTF
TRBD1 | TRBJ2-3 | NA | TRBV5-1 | TGCGCCAGCAGCTTGCTCGGACAGGACCAAGGAGATACGCAGTATTTT | CASSLLGQDQGDTQYF
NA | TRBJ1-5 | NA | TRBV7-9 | TGTGCCAGCAGCCCGGGGAGCAATAGCAATCAGCCCCAGCATTTT | CASSPGSNSNQPQHF
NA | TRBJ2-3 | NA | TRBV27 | TGTGCCAGCGCGATCGCGCGGGGCGATACGCAGTATTTT | CASAIARGDTQYF